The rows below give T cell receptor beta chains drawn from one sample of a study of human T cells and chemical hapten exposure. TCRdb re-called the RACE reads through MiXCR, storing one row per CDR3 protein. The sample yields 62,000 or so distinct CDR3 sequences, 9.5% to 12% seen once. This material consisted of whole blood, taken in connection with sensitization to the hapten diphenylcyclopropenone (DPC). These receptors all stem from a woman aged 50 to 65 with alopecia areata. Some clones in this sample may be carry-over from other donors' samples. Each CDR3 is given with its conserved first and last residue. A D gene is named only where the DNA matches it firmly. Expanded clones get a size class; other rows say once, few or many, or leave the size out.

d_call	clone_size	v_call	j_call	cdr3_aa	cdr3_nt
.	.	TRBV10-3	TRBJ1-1	CAISDGGTKTVNTEAFF	TGTGCCATCAGTGATGGTGGCACTAAGACGGTGAACACTGAAGCTTTCTTT
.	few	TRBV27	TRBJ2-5	CASSPRTTQETQYF	TGTGCCAGCAGTCCCAGGACTACCCAAGAGACCCAGTACTTC
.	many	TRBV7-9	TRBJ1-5	CASSLLGGSNQPQHF	TGTGCCAGCAGCTTATTGGGGGGTAGCAATCAGCCCCAGCATTTT
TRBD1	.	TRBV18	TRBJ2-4	CASSPTGGAGIQYF	TGTGCCAGCTCACCTACAGGGGGCGCAGGCATTCAGTACTTC
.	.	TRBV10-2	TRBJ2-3	CASSERQGTDTQYF	TGCGCCAGCAGTGAGCGACAGGGCACAGATACGCAGTATTTT
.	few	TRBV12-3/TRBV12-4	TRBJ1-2	CASSLVNRRPGYTF	TGTGCCAGCAGTTTAGTTAATCGGCGCCCTGGCTACACCTTC
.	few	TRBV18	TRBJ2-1	CASSPPAGTYNEQFF	TGTGCCAGCTCACCTCCTGCAGGGACCTACAATGAGCAGTTCTTC
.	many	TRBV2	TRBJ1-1	CASQERTEAFF	TGTGCCAGCCAGGAGAGGACTGAAGCTTTCTTT
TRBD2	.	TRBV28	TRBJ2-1	CASSLPTGLRLAGMDNEQFF	TGTGCCAGCAGTCTCCCGACAGGGTTGCGGCTAGCGGGAATGGACAATGAGCAGTTCTTC
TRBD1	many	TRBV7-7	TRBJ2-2	CASSRDRANTGELFF	TGTGCTAGCAGCCGGGACAGGGCGAACACCGGGGAGCTGTTTTTT
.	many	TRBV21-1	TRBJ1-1	CASSKEAGEAVTEAFF	TGTGCCAGCAGCAAAGAGGCAGGGGAAGCTGTCACTGAAGCTTTCTTT
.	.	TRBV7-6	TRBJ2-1	CASSWGKGEQFF	TGTGCCAGCAGCTGGGGGAAGGGTGAGCAGTTCTTC
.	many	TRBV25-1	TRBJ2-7	CASSPTGTLRYEQYF	TGTGCCAGCAGTCCCACGGGGACGCTTAGGTACGAGCAGTACTTC
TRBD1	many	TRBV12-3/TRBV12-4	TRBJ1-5	CASSTTGNSNQPQHF	TGTGCCAGCAGCACGACAGGGAATAGCAATCAGCCCCAGCATTTT
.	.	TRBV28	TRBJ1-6	CASRPPNSPLHF	TGTGCCAGCAGACCCCCTAATTCACCCCTCCACTTT
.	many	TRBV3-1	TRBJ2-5	CASSLHQEKDF	TGTGCCAGCAGCCTCCACCAAGAGAAGGATTTC
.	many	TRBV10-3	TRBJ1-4	CAISESILSSNEKLFF	TGTGCCATCAGTGAGTCGATTTTGTCGAGTAATGAAAAACTGTTTTTT
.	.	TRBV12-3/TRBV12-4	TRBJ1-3	CASSLFGGSGNTIYF	TGTGCCAGCAGTCTCTTTGGGGGCTCTGGAAACACCATATATTTT
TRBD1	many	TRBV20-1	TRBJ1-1	CSARRGLGGGGNTEAFF	TGCAGTGCTAGACGAGGGTTAGGGGGCGGAGGAAACACTGAAGCTTTCTTT